The TCR beta chain under discussion was sequenced for a study of blood T cell repertoires in COVID-19. Study context: COVID-19 samples from acute and convalescent phases originated in the United States, Italy and Spain. Sources were T cells, B-cell-depleted T cells, or PBMCs; the material itself was cDNA or gDNA.

Method: immunoSEQ multiplex PCR; TCRdb's copy keeps in-frame clones and lacks some. The sample contains some 260,000 clones, about nine tenths of which appear only once. V lost 6 bases to trimming and J lost 7 bases, with 18 bases between them. Germline values: CDR1 SNHLY, CDR2 FYNNEI. The CDR3 has 14 residues. Which cohort a participant joined came from the clinical history participants gave. Recovered status in Cohort 3 required two negative PCRs, clearance, or symptom resolution. Sequenced input: PBMCs or T cells enriched from blood (not recorded which). This TCR derives from a man between 35 and 55 years old who had recovered from COVID-19. V gene TRBV2 combines with J gene TRBJ1-1; D is undetermined. CDR3 bases: TGTGCCAGCAGCTTAGGGCTTAAAGAGGGTGAAGCTTTCTTT. Its protein product is CASSLGLKEGEAFF.